Following are 8 T cell receptor beta chains from one sample sequenced in a study of early T cells in non-severe SARS-CoV-2 infection. From the 5' RACE reads, TCRdb called clonotypes with MiXCR, one entry per CDR3 protein. The sample consists of 64,000 or so distinct CDR3 sequences, over 9.5% of them appearing once. Sequenced here: whole blood, sampled at baseline. The receptors were sampled from an adult who was a healthcare worker with PCR-confirmed SARS-CoV-2 infection or an uninfected control (not recorded which).

This sequence joins TRBV5-1 and TRBJ1-5, with D possibly TRBD1 on 6 matching bases. The CDR3 has 15 amino acids. The V end lost 4 bases, the J end lost 1 base, and 12 bases lay between the germline ends. Germline V lookup: CDR1 SGHRS, CDR2 YFSETQ. In DNA, the CDR3 is TGCGCCAGCAGCCAGACAGGAGACAGCAATCAGCCCCAGCATTTT. This encodes CASSQTGDSNQPQHF.

With regard to this clonotype: This may arise from a read error, as a much more abundant clone is one base away. V and J are TRBV9 and TRBJ1-3, with a possible D match to TRBD1 (5 bases). V was clipped by 0 bases and J by 2 bases, with 9 bases between them. The CDR3 covers 15 residues. CDR1 SGDLS and CDR2 YYNGEE come from the germline V gene. The CDR3 reads CASSVAGDPGNTIYF. The CDR3 nucleotides are TGTGCCAGCAGCGTAGCCGGGGACCCTGGAAACACCATATATTTT.

Turning to this clonotype: At one of its ends the junction is not consistent with the germline gene, which may arise from a read error. The chain recombines TRBV11-2 with TRBJ1-1; D remains unclear. The germline V gene has CDR1 SGHAT and CDR2 FQNNGV. The CDR3 contains 19 residues. The CDR3 DNA follows: TGCGCCAGCAGCTTAGCGGTCTTGGGCAAACTGTGGGGGAACACTGAAGCTTTCTTT. It specifies CASSLAVLGKLWGNTEAFF.

The V and J genes are TRBV12-3 or TRBV12-4 and TRBJ2-1; a possible D gene is TRBD2 (6 bases). This CDR3 is 14 amino acids long. The V end was cut by 4 bases, the J end by 8 bases, with 15 bases between. The CDR3 coding sequence is TGTGCCAGCAGTTCAGTGCGTAGGAGGGATGAGCAGTTCTTC. Protein product: CASSSVRRRDEQFF.

The rearrangement joins TRBV30 to TRBJ1-2; D not certain. CDR1 GTSNPN and CDR2 SVGIG come from the germline V gene (reference sequence). Between the trimmed V and J ends, which lost 1 base and 6 bases, there was a span of 6 bases. The length of the CDR3 is 11 residues. Written as DNA, the CDR3 is TGTGCCTGGAGTGGGGTAGATGGCTACACCTTC. Its translation: CAWSGVDGYTF.

The rearrangement links TRBV7-2 to TRBJ2-7; 7 bases map to TRBD1. The V gene end was trimmed by 4 bases and the J gene end by 3 bases; junction bases not matched to a gene: 6. Germline V gene lookup returns CDR1 SGHTA and CDR2 FQGNSA. The CDR3 runs 14 residues. The chain's CDR3 is CASSYQGQDYEQYF. For the CDR3, the DNA is TGTGCCAGCAGCTATCAAGGACAGGACTACGAGCAGTACTTC.

At least ten counts were recorded for this clonotype. J is TRBJ2-5 and V is TRBV7-6; D remains unclear. The germline CDR1 and CDR2 sequences are SGHVS and FNYEAQ. V lost 2 bases to trimming and J lost 3 bases, with 4 bases between them. The CDR3 has 12 residues. The CDR3 is CASSLKEETQYF. The CDR3 DNA reads TGTGCCAGCAGCTTAAAGGAAGAGACCCAGTACTTC.

This chain links TRBV27 with TRBJ2-7; 9 nucleotides match TRBD2. This CDR3 is built from 13 residues. Germline V gene lookup returns CDR1 MNHEY and CDR2 SMNVEV (reference sequence). J lost 6 bases, V lost 9 bases, and 9 bases had no gene match. The CDR3 reads CASAGGQVGEQYF. The DNA of the CDR3 is TGTGCCAGTGCGGGGGGGCAGGTCGGCGAGCAGTACTTC.